The 5 T cell receptor beta chains below all came from one sample that was sequenced in a study of blood T cell repertoires in COVID-19. The method was immunoSEQ multiplex PCR; TCRdb's version includes in-frame clones alone and lacks a portion of them. The sample lists 250,000 or so clones; around 86% were seen once. Sequencing was done on a sample of peripheral blood. The receptors here all came from a woman in her forties who had recovered from COVID-19.

The chain carries TRBV12-5 and TRBJ1-1; no firm D call. The germline V and J ends were trimmed by 4 bases and 7 bases, with 13 bases remaining between them. The V gene's germline CDR1 is LGHNT and CDR2 FRNRAP. This CDR3 spans 13 amino acids. CDR3: CASGSVVLNEAFF. Written as DNA, the CDR3 is TGTGCTAGTGGTTCTGTGGTACTAAATGAAGCTTTCTTT.

The genes are TRBV19 and TRBJ1-6, with 7 bases lining up with TRBD1. Germline V gene sequence: CDR1 LNHDA, CDR2 SQIVND (reference sequence). The junction had 6 bases not matched to a gene; V was cut back by 4 bases and J by 0 bases. The CDR3 contains 17 residues. CDR3 residues: CASSRGQRSSYNSPLHF. CDR3 coding DNA: TGTGCCAGTAGTAGGGGACAGCGGAGCTCCTATAATTCACCCCTCCACTTT. Supplemented by reference TRBV19 and TRBJ1-6, the full variable domain reads DGGITQSPKYLFRKEGQNVTLSCEQNLNHDAMYWYRQDPGQGLRLIYYSQIVNDFQKGDIAEGYSVSREKKESFPLTVTSAQKNPTAFYLCASSRGQRSSYNSPLHFGNGTRLTVT.

This clone was detected once. The chain links TRBV7-6 to TRBJ2-7, with TRBD2 matching 12 bases. The CDR3 runs to 15 residues. Germline-derived CDR1 and CDR2 are SGHVS and FNYEAQ. The ends lost 4 bases at V and 2 bases at J; junction bases unmatched: 3. As DNA, the CDR3 is TGTGCCAGCAGCTCCGGGACTAGCGGGCCCTACGAGCAGTACTTC. Translating gives CASSSGTSGPYEQYF.

V gene TRBV30 combines with J gene TRBJ1-5; tentatively, D is TRBD1 (5 bases). Between the trimmed V and J ends, which lost 1 base and 4 bases, there was a span of 11 bases. Germline values: CDR1 GTSNPN, CDR2 SVGIG (reference sequence). The CDR3 is made up of 14 amino acids. The CDR3 DNA reads as TGTGCCTGGAGTGCGACAGTGCGGAATCAGCCCCAGCATTTT. Translating gives CAWSATVRNQPQHF.

The chain carries TRBV27 and TRBJ2-1; 9 bases are a match to TRBD1. Germline trimming cut 3 bases from V and 2 bases from J; bases unmatched to any gene: 26. CDR1 is MNHEY and CDR2 is SMNVEV in the germline V gene (reference sequence). The CDR3 is made up of 23 amino acids. CDR3 nucleotides: TGTGCCAGCAGTTTTGAGACAGGGGGAGGACTAGTTGCGGGGCAAGCTCCCTACAATGAGCAGTTCTTC. Translated: CASSFETGGGLVAGQAPYNEQFF.